Presented here are 32 T cell receptor beta chains from one specimen sequenced in a study of blood T cells in healthy people across ages (dated by TCRdb to between 2015 and 2017). Library prep was done by 5' RACE. Sequencing instrument: Illumina HiSeq 2500. A second PCR of about 6 to 11 cycles was run with a J-beta primer mix and a sample-barcoded 5' primer. Using fastp trimming at Q25 and MiXCR clonotype assembly, TCRdb reanalyzed the public sequencing data and kept in-frame beta chains. Rows with one shared CDR3 protein collapse into an entry with the most common genes and DNA. The sample table contains roughly 1.5 million distinct CDR3 sequences; only one count was recorded for roughly two fifths of them. The ten largest clones take up around 4% of the sample. The sequenced material came from blood. These receptors all come from a woman younger than 35 in good health.

The genes are TRBV7-9 and TRBJ2-7; possible D gene TRBD2, 5 bases. Germline values: CDR1 SEHNR, CDR2 FQNEAQ (reference sequence). The CDR3 contains 14 residues. V was pared by 3 bases and J by 2 bases, with 11 bases between. The DNA for the CDR3 is TGTGCCAGCAGCTTTGCGGACGGGACCTACGAGCAGTACTTC. Protein: CASSFADGTYEQYF. Drawing the rest from reference TRBV7-9 and TRBJ2-7, the complete variable domain is DTGVSQNPRHKITKRGQNVTFRCDPISEHNRLYWYRQTLGQGPEFLTYFQNEAQLEKSRLLSDRFSAERPKGSFSTLEIQRTEQGDSAMYLCASSFADGTYEQYFGPGTRLTVT.

The chain combines TRBV7-9 with TRBJ1-1, with D tentatively TRBD1 (5 bases). Germline CDR1 is SEHNR and CDR2 is FQNEAQ (reference sequence). The CDR3 loop spans 15 amino acids. Trimming pared 4 bases from V and 2 bases from J, leaving 14 bases between. DNA of the CDR3: TGTGCCAGCAGCTCGAGGGGAGGTACTAACACTGAAGCTTTCTTT. It codes for CASSSRGGTNTEAFF.

The V and J genes are TRBV27 and TRBJ2-7, with D possibly matching TRBD2 (6 bases). Germline-derived CDR1 and CDR2 are MNHEY and SMNVEV (reference sequence). V was trimmed by 7 bases and J by 7 bases, leaving 23 bases between them. The CDR3 runs 15 residues. The CDR3 nucleotides read TGTGCCAGCAATCTCCGGCGGGATGAAGACAATGAGCAGTACTTC. Translation: CASNLRRDEDNEQYF.

The gene calls are TRBV7-2 and TRBJ2-7; 13 nucleotides match TRBD2. Germline V gene sequence: CDR1 SGHTA, CDR2 FQGNSA. The CDR3 sequence is 15 residues long. V shed 5 bases, J shed 6 bases, and the junction held 7 bases outside the gene matches. This CDR3 reads CASSVTSGRAGEQYF. The CDR3 DNA sequence: TGTGCCAGCAGCGTCACTAGCGGGAGGGCCGGCGAGCAGTACTTC.

The chain is built from TRBV6-6 and TRBJ1-5; TRBD1 matches at 10 bases. The V and J ends lost 6 bases and 5 bases, in that order; junction bases with no gene match: 7. This CDR3 has 15 residues. Germline CDR1 MNHNY, CDR2 SVGAGI (reference sequence). The CDR3 DNA is TGTGCCAGCAGCAAGACGGGACAGGGGTATCAGCCCCAGCATTTT. Protein: CASSKTGQGYQPQHF.

CDR3 sequence: CASSHEPDSTGDEQYF. The DNA for the CDR3 is TGTGCCAGCAGCCACGAACCTGACAGTACGGGGGATGAGCAGTACTTC. The chain is built from TRBV14 and TRBJ2-5; TRBD2 might be the D (6 bases). Germline values: CDR1 SGHDN, CDR2 FVKESK. This CDR3 contains 16 residues. The V and J ends lost 3 bases and 11 bases respectively, with 25 bases between them. Full variable domain (rest looked up from reference TRBV14 and TRBJ2-5): EAGVTQFPSHSVIEKGQTVTLRCDPISGHDNLYWYRRVMGKEIKFLLHFVKESKQDESGMPNNRFLAERTGGTYSTLKVQPAELEDSGVYFCASSHEPDSTGDEQYFGPGTRLLVL.

The J gene is TRBJ2-1, the V gene TRBV5-1; D gene unclear. CDR1 and CDR2 from the germline V gene are SGHRS and YFSETQ. The CDR3 length is 15 residues. The V gene lost 1 base and the J gene lost 4 bases, with 12 bases spanning the gap. The CDR3 coding sequence is TGCGCCAGCAGCTTGCAGGCATCAATATACAATGAGCAGTTCTTC. It specifies CASSLQASIYNEQFF.

Only one count was recorded for this clonotype. The rearrangement uses TRBV20-1 and TRBJ2-7, with 8 bases that match TRBD1. The J call could be wrong; TRBJ2-4 is a better fit for the DNA end. Germline assignment: CDR1 DFQATT and CDR2 SNEGSKA (reference sequence). The CDR3 runs 13 residues. CDR3 sequence (DNA): TGCAGTGCTAGGACAGGGGCTCAAAACATTCAGTACTTC. Translated, it gives CSARTGAQNIQYF.

The sample holds a few counts of this clonotype. The chain recombines TRBV29-1 with TRBJ1-2; no definite D call. With 7 bases removed from V and 4 bases from J, the gap between germline ends came to 16 bases. The germline V gene has CDR1 SQVTM and CDR2 ANQGSEA. This CDR3 spans 13 amino acids. The CDR3 protein is CSALDTPSYGYTF. In DNA, the CDR3 is TGCAGCGCCCTAGACACACCCTCCTATGGCTACACCTTC.

This clonotype was seen more than once but under ten times. The chain combines TRBV6-5 with TRBJ1-1; D uncertain. The germline V and J ends were trimmed by 6 bases and 1 base, with 15 bases remaining between them. The CDR3 is made up of 15 amino acids. In germline, CDR1 is MNHEY, CDR2 SVGAGI. CDR3 DNA sequence: TGTGCCAGCAGGGTCCGGACGGGTAAGAACACTGAAGCTTTCTTT. It encodes CASRVRTGKNTEAFF.

A few counts support this clonotype. The CDR3 nucleotides read TGCAGTGCTTCCCCCTCCCGACAGGGGCGCCCCTATGGCTACACCTTC. Translation: CSASPSRQGRPYGYTF. This chain joins TRBV20-1 and TRBJ1-2; the match to TRBD1 covers 8 bases. The CDR3 length is 16 residues. V trimming: 5 bases; J trimming: 4 bases; junction bases outside the gene matches: 15. CDR1 and CDR2 (germline): DFQATT, SNEGSKA (reference sequence).

The chain couples TRBV13 to TRBJ2-7; 9 bases match TRBD2. The trim removed 5 bases at V and 0 bases at J, leaving 14 bases unmatched. Germline values: CDR1 PRHDT, CDR2 FYEKMQ (reference sequence). The CDR3 runs to 18 residues. CDR3 nucleotide sequence: TGTGCCAGCAGCCTTAGGCATTCAGCGGGAGGTAGCTCCTACGAGCAGTACTTC. Translated: CASSLRHSAGGSSYEQYF.

As regards this clonotype: A much larger clone is a single base away; this may be a read error. This chain connects TRBV20-1 to TRBJ2-1; 13 bases align to TRBD2. The CDR3 is made up of 15 amino acids. Per germline, CDR1 DFQATT and CDR2 SNEGSKA (reference sequence). The CDR3 loop reads CSVRGTSGMVNEQFF. CDR3 nucleotides: TGCAGTGTTAGAGGGACTAGCGGGATGGTGAATGAGCAGTTCTTC.

In this sample, this clonotype turned up a few times. The DNA of the CDR3 is TGTGCCAGCAGTTCTCTAGGGGAGGCTGTATCCGCACAGTTCTTC. Its translation: CASSSLGEAVSAQFF. This chain joins TRBV28 and TRBJ2-1, with D perhaps TRBD2 (6 bases). The CDR3 totals 15 residues. Trimming took 4 bases from V and 13 from J, leaving 23 bases between them. In germline, CDR1 is MDHEN, CDR2 SYDVKM.

The chain has TRBV4-3 and TRBJ2-3; D possibly uses TRBD1 or TRBD2 (7 bases each). Trimming left V 3 bases short and J 4 bases short, with 17 bases between. The CDR3 extends over 16 amino acids. Germline V CDR1 and CDR2: LGHNA, YSLEER. CDR3 DNA sequence: TGCGCCAGCAGCCATGCAGGGGGAGGGAGGGCAGATACGCAGTATTTT. It translates to CASSHAGGGRADTQYF.

This clonotype showed up many times. The chain joins TRBV5-1 to TRBJ2-1, with D unclear. CDR3 length: 15 residues. Germline CDR1 and CDR2: SGHRS and YFSETQ. With 4 bases removed from V and 5 bases from J, the gap between germline ends came to 16 bases. The CDR3 DNA reads as TGCGCCAGCAGCGTCGCAAGTAGCCTTAACAATGAGCAGTTCTTC. Amino acids: CASSVASSLNNEQFF.

This chain links TRBV4-2 with TRBJ2-2, with D perhaps matching TRBD1 (6 bases). Germline V gene lookup returns CDR1 LGHNA and CDR2 YNFKEQ. Trimming shortened V by 3 bases and J by 14 bases, and 22 bases separated the two germline ends. This CDR3 has 15 amino acids. As DNA, the CDR3 is TGTGCCAGCAGCCAGAATCCGGGGACACTGGGGGTACTGTTTTTT. Translated: CASSQNPGTLGVLFF.

The gene calls are TRBV4-3 and TRBJ1-2; TRBD1 matches 7 bases. With 0 bases clipped from V and 5 bases from J, the junction kept 9 bases outside the gene matches. There are 16 residues in the CDR3. The germline gives CDR1 LGHNA, CDR2 YSLEER. CDR3 protein: CASSQETRGRVYGYTF. The CDR3 nucleotides read TGCGCCAGCAGCCAAGAGACTAGGGGGCGAGTATATGGCTACACCTTC.

V gene TRBV6-2 or TRBV6-3 combines with J gene TRBJ1-2, with D uncertain. This CDR3 spans 11 amino acids. The V end was cut by 7 bases, the J end by 4 bases, with 7 bases between. From germline, CDR1 is MNHEY and CDR2 SVGEGT. CDR3 residues: CASTTLYGYTF. The CDR3 nucleotides are TGTGCCAGCACCACTCTCTATGGCTACACCTTC.

V and J are TRBV20-1 and TRBJ2-1, with D perhaps matching TRBD1 (5 bases). Germline V gene data show CDR1 as DFQATT and CDR2 as SNEGSKA (reference sequence). Between the trimmed V and J ends, which lost 0 bases and 8 bases, there was a span of 14 bases. The CDR3 has 14 amino acids. The CDR3 here is CSARDGPGFYEQFF. DNA of the CDR3: TGCAGTGCTAGAGATGGGCCAGGGTTCTATGAGCAGTTCTTC.

This clonotype was counted ten times or more. This chain connects TRBV25-1 to TRBJ2-7; TRBD1 matches 8 bases. The CDR3 has 14 residues. Germline lookup yields CDR1 MGHDK and CDR2 SYGVNS. V lost 2 bases and J lost 4; bases outside the gene matches: 4. The CDR3 DNA sequence: TGTGCCAGCAGTGAACCGGACAGGGCGTACGAGCAGTACTTC. It is translated as CASSEPDRAYEQYF.

As regards this clonotype: The CDR3 ends on some other residue instead of the conserved phenylalanine or tryptophan, so this is likely a read error. This chain uses TRBV7-9 with TRBJ1-1; D remains unclear. The CDR3 spans 15 residues. V was pared by 5 bases and J by 4 bases, with 17 bases between. Germline lookup yields CDR1 SEHNR and CDR2 FQNEAQ (reference sequence). CDR3 in amino acids: CASSPAVRPSTEAFS. CDR3 in DNA: TGTGCCAGCAGCCCCGCTGTGCGCCCAAGCACTGAAGCTTTCTCT.

The chain couples TRBV5-6 to TRBJ1-4; a weak D match, TRBD1 (5 bases). The CDR3 has 12 residues. Germline V gene data show CDR1 as SGHDT and CDR2 as YYEEEE. The V end lost 3 bases, the J end lost 6 bases, and 6 bases lay between the germline ends. The CDR3 nucleotides are TGTGCCAGCAGCTGGGGGGATGAAAAACTGTTTTTT. Amino acids: CASSWGDEKLFF.

The CDR3 region has the DNA TGTGCCAGCACCCCTGGACTAGCGGATATGACAGGCACGCAGTATTTT. Translated: CASTPGLADMTGTQYF. The rearrangement uses TRBV12-3 or TRBV12-4 and TRBJ2-3, with 10 bases that match TRBD2. CDR3 length: 16 residues. The trim removed 7 bases at V and 9 bases at J, leaving 16 bases unmatched.

The chain is built from TRBV29-1 and TRBJ2-1; D is undetermined. TRBJ2-7 explains the end of the DNA better; the J call may be wrong. The length of the CDR3 is 14 residues. Germline-derived CDR1 and CDR2 are SQVTM and ANQGSEA. In nucleotides, the CDR3 is TGCAGCGTTGACCTACAGTGGGTTTACAATGAGCAGTACTTC. Its protein product is CSVDLQWVYNEQYF.

This chain links TRBV25-1 with TRBJ2-7; 7 positions agree with TRBD1. Germline V lookup: CDR1 MGHDK, CDR2 SYGVNS. The junction had 13 bases not matched to a gene; V was cut back by 3 bases and J by 2 bases. The CDR3 consists of 17 residues. The CDR3 reads CASSDPDRELQPYEQYF. Here the CDR3 DNA reads TGTGCCAGCAGTGACCCCGACAGGGAACTTCAACCCTACGAGCAGTACTTC.

The chain links TRBV25-1 to TRBJ1-2; TRBD1 agrees at 9 bases. This CDR3 contains 14 residues. The V segment lost 3 bases and the J segment 3 bases; nucleotides outside the gene matches: 2. The V gene's germline CDR1 is MGHDK and CDR2 SYGVNS. This CDR3 is CASSDTGGDYGYTF. The CDR3 region has the DNA TGTGCCAGCAGTGACACAGGGGGCGACTATGGCTACACCTTC.

This chain joins TRBV20-1 and TRBJ1-2; tentative D call: TRBD1 (5 bases). This CDR3 has 13 residues. Germline CDR1 and CDR2: DFQATT and SNEGSKA (reference sequence). The ends were cut back, 6 bases at V and 5 bases at J, with 16 bases in the middle. The CDR3 region is CSARTGVQYGYTF. Written as DNA, the CDR3 is TGCAGTGCCAGGACGGGGGTACAATATGGCTACACCTTC.

The chain has TRBV21-1 and TRBJ2-7; no check of the table's D call, TRBD1, against the DNA was made. TRBV21-1 is classified as a pseudogene. The CDR3 loop spans 18 amino acids. The CDR3, as DNA: TGTGCCAGCAGCAAAGGCGGCAAGCCGGGACAGGGACACTACGAGCAGTACTTC. Residues: CASSKGGKPGQGHYEQYF.

This rearrangement joins TRBV11-2 to TRBJ2-3; perhaps TRBD2 as D (5 bases). Germline loops: CDR1 SGHAT, CDR2 FQNNGV. This CDR3 is 16 amino acids long. Trimming removed 1 base from V and 0 bases from J, with 11 bases in between. The CDR3 coding sequence is TGTGCCAGCAGCTTAGTGGAGCGGCCTAGCACAGATACGCAGTATTTT. Its protein product is CASSLVERPSTDTQYF.

The count of this clonotype is one. A read error may explain this, as a much larger clone is one base away. The chain uses TRBV20-1 and TRBJ1-5; D is undetermined. Trimming left V 5 bases short and J 5 bases short, with 13 bases between. The CDR3 spans 13 residues. CDR1 and CDR2 (germline): DFQATT, SNEGSKA (reference sequence). As DNA, the CDR3 is TGCAGTGCTGTCCCCATGGGTGATCAGCCCCAGCATTTT. Its translation is CSAVPMGDQPQHF.

This clonotype turned up a few times. J is TRBJ2-3 and V is TRBV7-2; D ambiguous. Germline lookup yields CDR1 SGHTA and CDR2 FQGNSA. The V and J ends lost 1 base and 2 bases respectively, with 7 bases between them. The CDR3 contains 14 residues. DNA for the CDR3: TGTGCCAGCAGCTTAGAGGCGCTCACAGATACGCAGTATTTT. It codes for CASSLEALTDTQYF. The variable domain in full, with the rest retrieved from reference TRBV7-2 and TRBJ2-3, is GAGVSQSPSNKVTEKGKDVELRCDPISGHTALYWYRQSLGQGLEFLIYFQGNSAPDKSGLPSDRFSAERTGGSVSTLTIQRTQQEDSAVYLCASSLEALTDTQYFGPGTRLTVL.